The sequence of this T cell receptor beta chain was determined in a study of cytomegalovirus exposure and HLA in healthy donors. The germline gives CDR1 SGHAT, CDR2 FQNNGV. V dropped 0 bases and J dropped 0 bases, with 11 bases sitting between them. CDR3 length: 16 amino acids. 13 Jbeta primers and 60 Vbeta primers were used for the PCR. Only in-frame clones appear in the TCRdb table, and some are missing; sequencing was by immunoSEQ multiplex PCR. Here the sample spans about 82,000 clones, 60% to 80% being singletons. The rearrangement joins TRBV11-2 to TRBJ1-1; unclear D gene. The specimen sequenced was PBMCs. The source is a man in his sixties in good health and CMV-seronegative. The DNA of the CDR3 is TGTGCCAGCAGCTTAGATCTCAGCGGAATGAACACTGAAGCTTTCTTT. Translation: CASSLDLSGMNTEAFF.